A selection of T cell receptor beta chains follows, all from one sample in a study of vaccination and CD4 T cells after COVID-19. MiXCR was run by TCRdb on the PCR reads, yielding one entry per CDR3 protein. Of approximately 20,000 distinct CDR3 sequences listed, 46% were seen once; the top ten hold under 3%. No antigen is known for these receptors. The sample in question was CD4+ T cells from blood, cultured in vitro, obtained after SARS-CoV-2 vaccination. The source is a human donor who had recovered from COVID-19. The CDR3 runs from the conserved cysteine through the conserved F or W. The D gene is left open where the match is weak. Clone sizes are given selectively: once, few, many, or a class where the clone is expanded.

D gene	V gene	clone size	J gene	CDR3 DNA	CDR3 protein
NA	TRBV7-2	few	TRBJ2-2	TGTGCCAGCAGCCTTACTTGGGCCGGGGAGCTGTTTTTT	CASSLTWAGELFF
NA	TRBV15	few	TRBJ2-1	TGTGCCACCAGCCCCCAAGGGACCCTCCGACGGAATGAGCAGTTCTTC	CATSPQGTLRRNEQFF
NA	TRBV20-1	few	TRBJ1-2	TGCAGTGCCAGACCCACCCACCGGGGACATGGCTACACCTTC	CSARPTHRGHGYTF
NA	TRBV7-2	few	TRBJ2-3	TGTGCCAGCAGCCACCAGATTCGGACGGGCGGAGATACGCAGTATTTT	CASSHQIRTGGDTQYF
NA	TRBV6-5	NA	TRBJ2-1	TGTGCCAGCAGTTACGAAGGCGTTGGGTTCCCCTACAATGAGCAGTTCTTC	CASSYEGVGFPYNEQFF
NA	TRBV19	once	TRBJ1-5	TGTGCCAGTAAGAACAGCTATAGCAATCAGCCCCAGCATTTT	CASKNSYSNQPQHF
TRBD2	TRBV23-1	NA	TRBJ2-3	TGCGCCAGCAGTCAAGGGGCTAGGCTAGCGGGAAAAGGGTGGGATACGCAGTATTTT	CASSQGARLAGKGWDTQYF
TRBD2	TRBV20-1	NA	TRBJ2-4	TGCAGTGCTAGAGTCTCTGGACTAGCGGGAAGAATTCAGTACTTC	CSARVSGLAGRIQYF
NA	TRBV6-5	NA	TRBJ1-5	TGTGCCAGCAGTTCCCGGCCCCTTTTACAGGGACAGCCCCAGCATTTT	CASSSRPLLQGQPQHF
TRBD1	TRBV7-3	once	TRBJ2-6	TGTGCCAGCAGCCTAGGGGGCGGTGGGGCCAACGTCCTGACTTTC	CASSLGGGGANVLTF
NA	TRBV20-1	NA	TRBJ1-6	TGCAGTGCTAGAGAAACTCCTTCCTATAATTCACCCCTCCACTTT	CSARETPSYNSPLHF
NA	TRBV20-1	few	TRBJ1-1	TGCAGTGCTAGCCGAGGAGGATTGGGCACTGAAGCTTTCTTT	CSASRGGLGTEAFF
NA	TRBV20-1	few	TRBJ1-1	TGCAGTGCTATGCCAGGAGACATGAACACTGAAGCTTTCTTT	CSAMPGDMNTEAFF
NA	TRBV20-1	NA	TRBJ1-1	TGCAGTGCTAAAACTGGGACGGTGAACACTGAAGCTTTCTTT	CSAKTGTVNTEAFF
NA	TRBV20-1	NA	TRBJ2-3	TGCAGTGCTAGGGTCCCTACGACAGATACGCAGTATTTT	CSARVPTTDTQYF
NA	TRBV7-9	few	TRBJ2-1	TGTGCCAGCAGCCGAGGGGGAGTCTCCTACAATGAGCAGTTCTTC	CASSRGGVSYNEQFF
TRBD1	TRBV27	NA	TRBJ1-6	TGTGCCAGCAGTATATCGAGCGACAGGGGGCAATCACCCCTCCACTTT	CASSISSDRGQSPLHF
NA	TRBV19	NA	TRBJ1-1	TGTGCCAGTAGTGCCCTCGGGGGGAGGGACACTGAAGCTTTCTTT	CASSALGGRDTEAFF
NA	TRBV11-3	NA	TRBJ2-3	TGTGCCAGCAGCTTAGGAAGGGGGACAGATACGCAGTATTTT	CASSLGRGTDTQYF
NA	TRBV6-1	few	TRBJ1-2	TGTGCCAGCAGTGAACTATATGGCTACACCTTC	CASSELYGYTF
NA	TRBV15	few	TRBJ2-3	TGTGCCACCAGCAGAGGGGGAGTAGGGGCGGATACGCAGTATTTT	CATSRGGVGADTQYF
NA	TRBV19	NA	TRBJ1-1	TGTGCCAGTAGCCGGGGACAACCCTTTGTCGCTGAAGCTTTCTTT	CASSRGQPFVAEAFF
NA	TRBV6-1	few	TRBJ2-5	TGTGCCAGCAGTACACAAGAGACCCAGTACTTC	CASSTQETQYF
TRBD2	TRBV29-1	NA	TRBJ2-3	TGCAGCGTTGCGCTAGCGGGTTTCATAGATACGCAGTATTTT	CSVALAGFIDTQYF
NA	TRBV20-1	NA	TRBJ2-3	TGCAGTGCTTGGCCCCGGGATCCCCCCTACACAGATACGCAGTATTTT	CSAWPRDPPYTDTQYF
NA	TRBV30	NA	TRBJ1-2	TGTGCCTGGAGTACAATTAAGGCTAACTATGGCTACACCTTC	CAWSTIKANYGYTF
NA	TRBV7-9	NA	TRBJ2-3	TGTGCCAGCAGCTTTAGATCTGGGAGACCCGATACGCAGTATTTT	CASSFRSGRPDTQYF
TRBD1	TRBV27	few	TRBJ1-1	TGTGCCAGCAGTCCGGGACAGGGGGCTGGAGCTTTCTTT	CASSPGQGAGAFF
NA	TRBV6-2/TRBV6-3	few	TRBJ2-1	TGTGCCAGCAGTTACCCCCTCCGGTGGGGCTCCTACAATGAGCAGTTCTTC	CASSYPLRWGSYNEQFF
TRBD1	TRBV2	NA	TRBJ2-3	TGTGCCAGCAGGAGAGGACAGGGCTTCACAGATACGCAGTATTTT	CASRRGQGFTDTQYF
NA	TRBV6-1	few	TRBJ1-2	TGTGCCAGCAGTACGGGGTCAGTGAACTATGGCTACACCTTC	CASSTGSVNYGYTF
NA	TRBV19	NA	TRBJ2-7	TGTGCCAGTCCCGTCCAATTCTACGAGCAGTACTTC	CASPVQFYEQYF
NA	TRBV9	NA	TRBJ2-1	TGTGCCAGCGGGCCCCTGGGGGCAGGGGTCCTCCATGAGCAGTTCTTC	CASGPLGAGVLHEQFF
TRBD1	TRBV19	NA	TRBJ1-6	TGTGCCAGCGGGACAGGGGTCTATTCACCCCTCCACTTT	CASGTGVYSPLHF
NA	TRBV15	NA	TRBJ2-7	TGTGCCACCAGCAGAATTAGGGGGGTCTCCTACGAGCAGTACTTC	CATSRIRGVSYEQYF